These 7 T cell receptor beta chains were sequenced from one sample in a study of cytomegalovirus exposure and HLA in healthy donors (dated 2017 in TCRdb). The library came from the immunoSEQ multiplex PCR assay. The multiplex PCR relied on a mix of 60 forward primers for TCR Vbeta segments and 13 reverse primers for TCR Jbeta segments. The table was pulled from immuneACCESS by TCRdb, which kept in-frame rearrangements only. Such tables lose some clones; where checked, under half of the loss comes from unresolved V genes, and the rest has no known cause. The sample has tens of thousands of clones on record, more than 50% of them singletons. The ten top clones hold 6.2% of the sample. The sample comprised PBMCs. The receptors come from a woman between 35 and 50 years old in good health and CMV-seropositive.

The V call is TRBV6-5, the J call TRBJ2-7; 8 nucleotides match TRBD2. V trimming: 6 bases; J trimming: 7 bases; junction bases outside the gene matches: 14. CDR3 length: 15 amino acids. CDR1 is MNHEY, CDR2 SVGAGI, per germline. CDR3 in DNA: TGTGCCAGCAGGGACGTACCGGGACTAGTCTCAGAGCAGTACTTC. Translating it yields CASRDVPGLVSEQYF.

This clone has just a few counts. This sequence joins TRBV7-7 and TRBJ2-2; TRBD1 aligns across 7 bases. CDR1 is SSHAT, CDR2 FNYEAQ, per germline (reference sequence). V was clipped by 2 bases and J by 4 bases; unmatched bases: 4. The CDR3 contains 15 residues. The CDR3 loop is CASSLKGAGTGELFF. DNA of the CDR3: TGTGCCAGCAGCTTAAAGGGGGCGGGCACCGGGGAGCTGTTTTTT.

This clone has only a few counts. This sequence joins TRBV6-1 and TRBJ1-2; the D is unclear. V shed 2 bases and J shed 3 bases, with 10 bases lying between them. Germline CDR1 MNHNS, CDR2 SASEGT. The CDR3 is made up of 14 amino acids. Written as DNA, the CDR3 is TGTGCCAGCAGTGAATGGGAGGGTTACTATGGCTACACCTTC. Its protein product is CASSEWEGYYGYTF.

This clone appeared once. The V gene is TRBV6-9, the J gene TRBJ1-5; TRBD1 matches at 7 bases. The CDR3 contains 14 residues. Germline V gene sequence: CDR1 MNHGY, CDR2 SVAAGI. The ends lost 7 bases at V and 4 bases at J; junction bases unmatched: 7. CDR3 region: CASIRGRPNQPQHF. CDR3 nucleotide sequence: TGTGCCAGCATCAGGGGGAGACCAAATCAGCCCCAGCATTTT.

The CDR3, as DNA: TGCAGCGTTCCAGGGACAGACTACAATGAGCAGTTCTTC. Translating gives CSVPGTDYNEQFF. The J gene is TRBJ2-1, the V gene TRBV29-1; the match to TRBD1 covers 7 bases. The V gene's germline CDR1 is SQVTM and CDR2 ANQGSEA. The V gene end was trimmed by 5 bases and the J gene end by 3 bases; junction bases not matched to a gene: 4. This CDR3 has 13 residues.

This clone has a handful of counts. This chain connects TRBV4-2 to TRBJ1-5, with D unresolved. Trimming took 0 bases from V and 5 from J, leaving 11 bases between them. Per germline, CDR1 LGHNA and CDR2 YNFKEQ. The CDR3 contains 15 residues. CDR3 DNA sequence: TGTGCCAGCAGCCAAGATCTACAGCCCCATCAGCCCCAGCATTTT. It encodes CASSQDLQPHQPQHF.

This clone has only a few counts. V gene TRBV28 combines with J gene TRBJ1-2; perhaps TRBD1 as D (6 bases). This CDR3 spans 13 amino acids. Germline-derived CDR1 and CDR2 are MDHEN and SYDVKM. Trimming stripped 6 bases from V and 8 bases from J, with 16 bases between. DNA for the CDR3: TGTGCCAGCAGCCCGACAGGCAGGGAGGGCTACACCTTC. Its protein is CASSPTGREGYTF.